A selection of T cell receptor beta chains follows, all from one sample in a study of blood T cell repertoires in COVID-19. Measured with immunoSEQ multiplex PCR; TCRdb has only the in-frame clones, and not every one. The repertoire holds about 160,000 clones, with 92% as singletons. The specimen sequenced was peripheral blood. Receptors were obtained from a young man with COVID-19, enrolled during active disease. Both conserved end residues are part of each CDR3. Each record gives: CDR3 length, V gene, CDR3 protein.

CDR3 length: 13
V gene: TRBV24-1
CDR3 protein: CATSDSSTETQYF

CDR3 length: 12
V gene: TRBV11-1
CDR3 protein: CASTPNTGELFF

CDR3 length: 16
V gene: TRBV27
CDR3 protein: CASSLSSAGSTDTQYF

CDR3 length: 17
V gene: TRBV27
CDR3 protein: CASSLKQGARSTDTQYF

CDR3 length: 12
V gene: TRBV2
CDR3 protein: CASRQESNEQFF

CDR3 length: 15
V gene: TRBV10-3
CDR3 protein: CATTSGGAGGETQYF

CDR3 length: 13
V gene: TRBV7-9
CDR3 protein: CASSSPKLVEQFF

CDR3 length: 15
V gene: TRBV19
CDR3 protein: CASHPLDKMNTEAFF

CDR3 length: 14
V gene: TRBV5-4
CDR3 protein: CASSSGQDNQPQHF

CDR3 length: 12
V gene: TRBV10-3
CDR3 protein: CAIRATGETQYF

CDR3 length: 14
V gene: TRBV5-1
CDR3 protein: CASSLVGGNTEAFF

CDR3 length: 15
V gene: TRBV7-2
CDR3 protein: CASSLRTGSHYGYTF

CDR3 length: 15
V gene: TRBV16
CDR3 protein: CASSQFVASQETQYF

CDR3 length: 14
V gene: TRBV29-1
CDR3 protein: CSAQDRGSYNEQFF

CDR3 length: 13
V gene: TRBV29-1
CDR3 protein: CSVEGRDSYEQYF

CDR3 length: 13
V gene: TRBV5-4
CDR3 protein: CASSPGQVNEQFF

CDR3 length: 13
V gene: TRBV5-4
CDR3 protein: CASSFQADRKAFF

CDR3 length: 15
V gene: TRBV6-5
CDR3 protein: CASSTPSWTDYGYTF

CDR3 length: 14
V gene: TRBV28
CDR3 protein: CASSPRQRNQPQHF

CDR3 length: 13
V gene: TRBV5-1
CDR3 protein: CASSIDRVDEQFF

CDR3 length: 12
V gene: TRBV5-1
CDR3 protein: CASKQGDTEAFF

CDR3 length: 14
V gene: TRBV7-8
CDR3 protein: CASSFTSGRTEQYF

CDR3 length: 13
V gene: TRBV30
CDR3 protein: CAWSVGHGDTQYF

CDR3 length: 16
V gene: TRBV3-1/TRBV3-2
CDR3 protein: CASSPVQTSPVSEQYF

CDR3 length: 14
V gene: TRBV6-2/TRBV6-3
CDR3 protein: CASRYSSVSTEAFF

CDR3 length: 15
V gene: TRBV10-1
CDR3 protein: CASSESTGNTGELFF

CDR3 length: 13
V gene: TRBV2
CDR3 protein: CASRDREATEAFF

CDR3 length: 17
V gene: TRBV15
CDR3 protein: CATSRGVRSETGVGYTF

CDR3 length: 15
V gene: TRBV6-5
CDR3 protein: CASSFRGTSGAEQYF

CDR3 length: 15
V gene: TRBV9
CDR3 protein: CASSVGEGRANVLTF

CDR3 length: 16
V gene: TRBV30
CDR3 protein: CAWSVFGTRSGNTIYF

CDR3 length: 12
V gene: TRBV6-2/TRBV6-3
CDR3 protein: CASSLEYNEQFF

CDR3 length: 15
V gene: TRBV3-1/TRBV3-2
CDR3 protein: CASSPGQGATDTQYF

CDR3 length: 14
V gene: TRBV19
CDR3 protein: CASSRDMRTSPLHF

CDR3 length: 15
V gene: TRBV27
CDR3 protein: CASSLRQGITDTQYF

CDR3 length: 16
V gene: TRBV27
CDR3 protein: CASSLSITWVQETQYF

CDR3 length: 14
V gene: TRBV7-2
CDR3 protein: CASSLRASNQPQHF